This T cell receptor beta chain was recovered during a study of T cells after yellow fever vaccination. Germline V gene lookup returns CDR1 MGHRA and CDR2 YSYEKL. CDR3 length equals 15 residues. V lost 1 base to trimming and J lost 4 bases, with 13 bases between them. Findings and caveats of the study: Abundant contaminating clonotypes from the bulk population could appear in FACS-sorted repertoires. The CD4 compartment and the CD8 compartment contained a small share of clonotypes in common. Peaking on day 5 versus 15, the secondary response was faster but weaker.

Ten or more counts support this clonotype. Its specificity is not known. TCRdb re-called the 5' RACE reads with MiXCR, one entry per CDR3 protein. The sample lists fewer than 100,000 distinct CDR3 sequences; about 6% were seen once. This receptor was taken from a young man who received the YFV17D yellow fever vaccine. The rearrangement joins TRBV4-1 to TRBJ1-2, with D perhaps TRBD1 (5 bases). The material sequenced was CD8+ T cells sorted from PBMCs, taken 10 days after the yellow fever booster vaccination. CDR3 in DNA: TGCGCCAGCAGCCAAGTACAGGAGGCGGTCTATGGCTACACCTTC. Protein product: CASSQVQEAVYGYTF.